This is a list of T cell receptor beta chains from one sample in a study of blood T cell repertoires in COVID-19. Some clones are missing from TCRdb's copy, which holds only in-frame ones; the method was immunoSEQ multiplex PCR. The repertoire holds under 200,000 clones, roughly three quarters seen once, with about 6.5% in the top ten. Sequenced: peripheral blood. The receptor source for this set is a woman aged 40 to 49 with COVID-19, enrolled during active disease. The CDR3 runs from the conserved cysteine through the conserved F or W. A D gene is named only where the DNA matches it firmly. Size is omitted from some rows. Given values are once, few, many or a class for expanded clones.

>TRBV3-1/TRBV3-2|once|TRBJ2-1|TRBD2
TGTGCCAGCAGCCCTTGGACTAGCGGGAGGCTAGTGAATGAGCAGTTCTTC
CASSPWTSGRLVNEQFF
>TRBV19|NA|TRBJ1-4|NA
TGTGCCAGTAGATTGGGCAGGGTACCCGCAACTAATGAAAAACTGTTTTTT
CASRLGRVPATNEKLFF
>TRBV12-3/TRBV12-4|NA|TRBJ2-1|TRBD2
TGTGCCAGCACTAGCGGGAGTCGCCATGAGCAGTTCTTC
CASTSGSRHEQFF
>TRBV7-3|NA|TRBJ2-3|TRBD2
TGTGCCAGCAGTCCCGATCCAAGCGGGGCAGATACGCAGTATTTT
CASSPDPSGADTQYF
>TRBV5-8|NA|TRBJ1-2|NA
TGTGCCAGCAGCTTGTCGACAGTAACTGATGGCTACACCTTC
CASSLSTVTDGYTF
>TRBV9|NA|TRBJ2-3|TRBD2
TGTGCCAGCAGCGTAGGCGGGGGGATCTCCACAGATACGCAGTATTTT
CASSVGGGISTDTQYF
>TRBV3-1/TRBV3-2|NA|TRBJ1-3|NA
TGTGCCAGCAGCCAGGCCCGCGGGTCCGGAAACACCATATATTTT
CASSQARGSGNTIYF
>TRBV7-9|NA|TRBJ1-3|NA
TGTGCCAGCAGCCCCGCCGGTGGAAACACCATATATTTT
CASSPAGGNTIYF
>TRBV10-3|once|TRBJ2-5|TRBD1
TGTGCCACCGGGACAGCCCAAGAGACCCAGTACTTC
CATGTAQETQYF
>TRBV3-1/TRBV3-2|NA|TRBJ1-3|TRBD1
TGTGCCAGCAGCCAAGGGGACAGTTCTGGAAACACCATATATTTT
CASSQGDSSGNTIYF
>TRBV11-2|NA|TRBJ2-7|TRBD1
TGTGCCAGCAGCTTAGGGAGGACAGGGGGCGAGCAGTACTTC
CASSLGRTGGEQYF
>TRBV5-1|once|TRBJ2-7|NA
TGCGCCAGCACGGGCGGGATCGAGCAGTACTTC
CASTGGIEQYF
>TRBV5-8|NA|TRBJ1-3|TRBD1
TGTGCCAGCAGCCCGGGGGACAGGTCCTCTGGAAACACCATATATTTT
CASSPGDRSSGNTIYF